Many counts were recorded for the clone carrying this TCR beta chain. The antigen is not known. This specimen belongs to a study of CD8 T cells in ankylosing spondylitis. General observations from the study: Ankylosing spondylitis blood appeared to be characterized by a TCR beta motif of several highly homologous variants.

The CDR3 totals 17 residues. Losses at the gene ends were 5 bases for V and 9 bases for J; bases not matched to a gene: 16. Per the germline V gene, CDR1 is SEHNR and CDR2 is FQNEAQ (reference sequence). TCRdb re-called the 5' RACE reads with MiXCR, one entry per CDR3 protein. The sample holds roughly 350,000 distinct CDR3 sequences; 6.5% to 10% are singletons and the top ten take approximately 14%. The chain employs TRBV7-9 and TRBJ2-1; 10 nucleotides line up with TRBD2. Sample: blood, either unsorted or a sorted T cell fraction (not recorded which). This clonotype originated in a male donor with ankylosing spondylitis. The CDR3 DNA is TGTGCCAGCAGCACTCGTAGGGGCACTAGCGGGATCGGTGAGCAGTTCTTC. Its protein is CASSTRRGTSGIGEQFF.